Below are 23 T cell receptor beta chains sequenced from a single sample in a study of cytomegalovirus exposure and HLA in healthy donors. The primer mix had 60 Vbeta and 13 Jbeta primers. TCRdb keeps only in-frame clones here, not all; method: immunoSEQ multiplex PCR. The sample shows 75,000 to 95,000 clones, about 62% of them seen only once. Sequencing input: PBMCs. The receptors shown here come from a man aged 25-45 years in good health and CMV-seronegative.

This clone was recorded once. V gene TRBV19 combines with J gene TRBJ1-4; D is undetermined. Germline lookup yields CDR1 LNHDA and CDR2 SQIVND (reference sequence). This CDR3 has 15 amino acids. V was trimmed by 3 bases and J by 0 bases, leaving 8 bases between them. CDR3 sequence (DNA): TGTGCCAGTAGTATCAACAGAGCAACTAATGAAAAACTGTTTTTT. It codes for CASSINRATNEKLFF.

This chain connects TRBV27 to TRBJ2-2; D perhaps matches TRBD2 (6 bases). Germline CDR1 MNHEY, CDR2 SMNVEV (reference sequence). With 3 bases removed from V and 5 bases from J, the gap between germline ends came to 10 bases. The CDR3 totals 14 residues. The CDR3 DNA is TGTGCCAGCAGTTTTTACGCGGGGACCGGGGAGCTGTTTTTT. Protein product: CASSFYAGTGELFF.

The J gene is TRBJ1-4, the V gene TRBV28, with 9 positions matching TRBD1. Trimming at V came to 5 bases and at J to 10 bases, leaving 23 bases not matched to a gene. CDR1 is MDHEN and CDR2 is SYDVKM in the germline V gene. The CDR3 is 19 amino acids. This chain's CDR3 is CASSPSPGQGPMQVVKLFF. CDR3 DNA: TGTGCCAGCAGTCCCAGTCCGGGACAGGGACCCATGCAGGTGGTAAAACTGTTTTTT. The full variable domain, rest sourced from reference TRBV28 and TRBJ1-4, is DVKVTQSSRYLVKRTGEKVFLECVQDMDHENMFWYRQDPGLGLRLIYFSYDVKMKEKGDIPEGYSVSREKKERFSLILESASTNQTSMYLCASSPSPGQGPMQVVKLFFGSGTQLSVL.

Regarding this clone: Distinct nucleotide sequences in the sample also encode this CDR3. The chain joins TRBV27 to TRBJ2-7; a weak D match, TRBD2 (6 bases). Between the trimmed V and J ends, which lost 6 bases and 0 bases, there was a span of 9 bases. The CDR3 length is 13 residues. Germline values: CDR1 MNHEY, CDR2 SMNVEV (reference sequence). The CDR3 region is CASSLRGSYEQYF. The CDR3 coding sequence is TGTGCCAGCAGCTTGCGGGGCTCCTACGAGCAGTACTTC.

V and J are TRBV7-2 and TRBJ1-2; D possibly corresponds to TRBD1 (6 bases). Germline CDR1 reads SGHTA; CDR2 reads FQGNSA. Trimming took 5 bases from V and 1 from J, leaving 8 bases between them. The CDR3 extends over 13 amino acids. The CDR3 sequence: CASSPGVNYGYTF. DNA for the CDR3: TGTGCCAGCAGCCCAGGGGTTAACTATGGCTACACCTTC.

In regard to this clone: One end of the junction varies from germline; a read error may be responsible. The chain carries TRBV28 and TRBJ2-7, with TRBD2 matching 12 bases. The CDR3 sequence is 14 residues long. Germline CDR1 reads MDHEN; CDR2 reads SYDVKM. The CDR3 bases are TGTGGCAGCAGTGCTAGCGGGAGGGTATACGAGCAGTACTTC. Its protein is CGSSASGRVYEQYF.

This clone has only a few counts. This chain uses TRBV6-1 with TRBJ1-2, with a weak D call TRBD1 (5 bases). V was shortened by 4 bases and J by 4 bases, with 22 bases between the two germline ends. Germline CDR1 MNHNS, CDR2 SASEGT. The CDR3 length is 17 residues. Here the CDR3 reads CASSGGPVGQDIYGYTF. The CDR3 nucleotides read TGTGCCAGCAGTGGAGGCCCTGTGGGCCAGGACATCTATGGCTACACCTTC.

The chain recombines TRBV12-5 with TRBJ1-5; 12 nucleotides agree with TRBD1. Germline trimming cut 6 bases from V and 6 bases from J; bases unmatched to any gene: 3. CDR1 is LGHNT and CDR2 is FRNRAP in the germline V gene. CDR3 size: 14 residues. CDR3 sequence: CASGPGQGAQPQHF. Written as DNA, the CDR3 is TGTGCTAGTGGCCCGGGACAGGGGGCTCAGCCCCAGCATTTT.

V is TRBV18 and J is TRBJ2-7; 8 nucleotides match TRBD2. CDR3 length: 16 residues. V trimming: 3 bases; J trimming: 4 bases; junction bases outside the gene matches: 11. The V gene's germline CDR1 is KGHSH and CDR2 LQKENI. The CDR3 here is CASSPRTGGIRYEQYF. In DNA form, the CDR3 reads TGTGCCAGCTCACCCAGGACGGGGGGGATTCGATACGAGCAGTACTTC.

The rearrangement links TRBV11-2 to TRBJ2-3; 14 bases map to TRBD2. Per the germline V gene, CDR1 is SGHAT and CDR2 is FQNNGV. Trimming at V came to 3 bases and at J to 12 bases, leaving 11 bases not matched to a gene. This CDR3 contains 16 residues. In DNA, the CDR3 is TGTGCCAGCAGCTTTAACATCTTGACTAGCGGGGGGGGTCAGTATTTT. Its protein is CASSFNILTSGGGQYF.

J is TRBJ1-5 and V is TRBV27; TRBD1 agrees at 8 bases. The CDR3 has 14 residues. Germline values: CDR1 MNHEY, CDR2 SMNVEV (reference sequence). J was trimmed by 6 bases and V by 5 bases; bases with no gene match: 6. CDR3 amino acids: CASSLQGARQPQHF. In nucleotides, the CDR3 is TGTGCCAGCAGTCTCCAGGGGGCGCGTCAGCCCCAGCATTTT.

This clone was detected a few times. The chain combines TRBV9 with TRBJ1-2, with 10 nucleotides matching TRBD1. Losses at the gene ends were 4 bases for V and 4 bases for J; bases not matched to a gene: 4. This CDR3 has 14 residues. CDR1 and CDR2 from the germline V gene are SGDLS and YYNGEE. Here the CDR3 DNA reads TGTGCCAGCAGCCCCCGGACAGGGGGCTATGGCTACACCTTC. The encoded protein is CASSPRTGGYGYTF.

The V and J genes are TRBV10-3 and TRBJ2-7, with D possibly TRBD2 on 5 matching bases. Trimming cost V 2 bases and J 1 base, with 9 bases left between them. Germline CDR1 reads ENHRY; CDR2 reads SYGVKD. This CDR3 comprises 14 residues. The CDR3 DNA reads as TGTGCCATCAGTGAGGGAGGTTCATCCTACGAGCAGTACTTC. Protein product: CAISEGGSSYEQYF.

This clone was seen a few times. The V gene is TRBV11-2, the J gene TRBJ2-3, with no clear D. CDR3 length equals 12 residues. Trimming took off 4 bases at V and 5 bases at J, with 7 bases between the two ends. Germline loops: CDR1 SGHAT, CDR2 FQNNGV. CDR3 nucleotides: TGTGCCAGCAGCTGGCAGCGAGATACGCAGTATTTT. As protein: CASSWQRDTQYF.

The J gene is TRBJ2-7, the V gene TRBV7-8, with 10 nucleotides matching TRBD2. Germline V lookup: CDR1 SGHVS, CDR2 FQNEAQ. Trimming at V came to 2 bases and at J to 0 bases, leaving 13 bases not matched to a gene. CDR3 length: 19 amino acids. The CDR3 is CASSLKGLAGALSSYEQYF. CDR3 DNA: TGTGCCAGCAGCTTAAAGGGGCTAGCGGGGGCTCTAAGCTCCTACGAGCAGTACTTC.

This clone has more than one count but fewer than ten. The chain couples TRBV7-2 to TRBJ2-5; 13 bases are a match to TRBD2. Germline lookup yields CDR1 SGHTA and CDR2 FQGNSA. The length of the CDR3 is 15 residues. Germline trimming cut 5 bases from V and 4 bases from J; bases unmatched to any gene: 4. CDR3 in amino acids: CASSARLAGGETQYF. DNA of the CDR3: TGTGCCAGCAGCGCCCGACTAGCGGGGGGAGAGACCCAGTACTTC.

This clone was recorded once. The rearrangement joins TRBV29-1 to TRBJ2-7; 9 bases match TRBD2. Losses at the gene ends were 4 bases for V and 4 bases for J; bases not matched to a gene: 5. This CDR3 comprises 13 residues. Germline CDR1 is SQVTM and CDR2 is ANQGSEA. The CDR3 DNA reads TGCAGCGTTGTTAGCGGGAGTAGGTACGAGCAGTACTTC. It translates to CSVVSGSRYEQYF.

CDR3 in amino acids: CASSLQENTEAFF. The CDR3 nucleotides read TGTGCCAGCAGCTTACAGGAGAACACTGAAGCTTTCTTT. This chain links TRBV11-3 with TRBJ1-1; no clear D. Germline values: CDR1 SGHNT, CDR2 YENEEA. V lost 2 bases and J lost 1, with 5 bases in between. The length of the CDR3 is 13 residues.

A note on this clone: Relative to the germline gene, one junction end is altered; a read error may explain this. The V call is TRBV7-9, the J call TRBJ2-7; 13 nucleotides line up with TRBD2. The CDR3 sequence is 18 residues long. The germline gives CDR1 SEHNR, CDR2 FQNEAQ (reference sequence). For the CDR3, the DNA is TGTTCCAGCAGCTTCCCTGGACTAGCGGGAGCCTACACCTACGAGCAGTACTTC. Its protein is CSSSFPGLAGAYTYEQYF.

There are a few counts of this clone. In DNA form, the CDR3 reads TGTGCCACTCGGGGGGAGCGGGAGAGAACCGGGGAGCTGTTTTTT. Encoded protein: CATRGERERTGELFF. The J gene is TRBJ2-2, the V gene TRBV19; 8 bases fit TRBD2. V lost 10 bases to trimming and J lost 5 bases; unmatched junction nucleotides: 12. Germline CDR1 reads LNHDA; CDR2 reads SQIVND (reference sequence). CDR3 length: 15 residues.

CDR3 protein: CASSSRGQGGSGEQYF. As DNA, the CDR3 is TGTGCCAGCAGCTCCCGGGGACAGGGGGGCTCGGGTGAGCAGTACTTC. This rearrangement joins TRBV9 to TRBJ2-7; 11 bases are a match to TRBD1. J lost 7 bases, V lost 4 bases, and 13 bases had no gene match. CDR1 is SGDLS and CDR2 is YYNGEE in the germline V gene. The CDR3 totals 16 residues.

The rearrangement uses TRBV6-6 and TRBJ1-4; 8 positions agree with TRBD1. CDR1 MNHNY and CDR2 SVGAGI come from the germline V gene (reference sequence). V shed 6 bases and J 4 bases; nucleotides not matched to a gene: 10. The CDR3 loop spans 16 amino acids. CDR3 protein: CASSSGRGRINEKLFF. Written as DNA, the CDR3 is TGTGCCAGCAGCTCCGGCAGGGGGCGGATTAATGAAAAACTGTTTTTT.

The chain has TRBV30 and TRBJ1-1; D gene uncertain. The CDR3 runs 14 residues. V lost 0 bases and J lost 8, with 16 bases in between. Germline CDR1 and CDR2: GTSNPN and SVGIG (reference sequence). CDR3 residues: CAWSVRTFTREAFF. The CDR3 DNA follows: TGTGCCTGGAGTGTACGAACGTTCACAAGAGAAGCTTTCTTT.